Below, 6 T cell receptor beta chains from the same sample are listed, as sequenced in a study of patients and donors after allogeneic stem cell transplantation. A single record per CDR3 protein comes from TCRdb applying MiXCR to the RT-PCR reads. The sample lists about 960,000 distinct CDR3 sequences; around 17% were seen once. Sequenced input: blood, either unsorted or a sorted T cell fraction (not recorded which). The receptors originated from a human donor who was either an allogeneic HSCT recipient or a stem cell or donor lymphocyte infusion donor (not recorded which). It is not recorded whose cells these are; they may come from a transplant donor.

This clonotype appeared a few times. CDR3 bases: TGCAGTGCTAGGACGGATGAGGGGGGGGAACAGCCCCAGCATTTT. Translation: CSARTDEGGEQPQHF. The rearrangement joins TRBV20-1 to TRBJ1-5, with D maybe TRBD1 (6 bases). The CDR3 extends over 15 amino acids. Germline V gene sequence: CDR1 DFQATT, CDR2 SNEGSKA (reference sequence). The V end was cut by 3 bases, the J end by 7 bases, with 19 bases between.

The V gene is TRBV10-3, the J gene TRBJ2-1; 13 bases match TRBD2. Germline assignment: CDR1 ENHRY and CDR2 SYGVKD. V was clipped by 0 bases and J by 15 bases; unmatched bases: 8. The CDR3 totals 15 residues. DNA of the CDR3: TGTGCCATCAGTGAGTCAAGGACTAGCGGGAGTTTCCCGTTCTTC. Its protein is CAISESRTSGSFPFF.

A few counts support this clonotype. V usage is TRBV27 and J usage is TRBJ1-6; TRBD1 is a possible D gene (6 bases). Between the trimmed V and J ends, which lost 1 base and 10 bases, there was a span of 11 bases. This CDR3 has 14 amino acids. Germline V gene sequence: CDR1 MNHEY, CDR2 SMNVEV (reference sequence). CDR3 region: CASSLFPGVSPLHF. The DNA for the CDR3 is TGTGCCAGCAGTTTATTTCCAGGGGTCTCACCCCTCCACTTT.

This CDR3 reads CASSQDRIRTDTQYF. CDR3 sequence (DNA): TGTGCCAGCAGCCAAGACAGGATCCGCACAGATACGCAGTATTTT. This rearrangement joins TRBV14 to TRBJ2-3; no firm D call. Trimming removed 0 bases at V and 1 base at J, with 8 bases between. This CDR3 has 15 residues. Germline assignment: CDR1 SGHDN and CDR2 FVKESK.

This clonotype was seen more than once but under ten times. The chain employs TRBV12-3 or TRBV12-4 and TRBJ1-1; D not certain. The ends were cut back, 10 bases at V and 1 base at J, with 13 bases in the middle. The CDR3 is 13 amino acids. CDR3: CATTARRNTEAFF. In DNA, the CDR3 is TGTGCCACCACAGCGAGGCGGAACACTGAAGCTTTCTTT.

V is TRBV4-2 and J is TRBJ1-6; tentatively, D is TRBD1 (6 bases). Germline CDR1 LGHNA, CDR2 YNFKEQ. V lost 3 bases, J lost 0 bases, and 18 bases lay in between. The CDR3 contains 19 residues. CDR3 region: CASSQGHDRKSSYNSPLHF. For the CDR3, the DNA is TGTGCCAGCAGCCAGGGGCATGACAGGAAGAGCTCCTATAATTCACCCCTCCACTTT.